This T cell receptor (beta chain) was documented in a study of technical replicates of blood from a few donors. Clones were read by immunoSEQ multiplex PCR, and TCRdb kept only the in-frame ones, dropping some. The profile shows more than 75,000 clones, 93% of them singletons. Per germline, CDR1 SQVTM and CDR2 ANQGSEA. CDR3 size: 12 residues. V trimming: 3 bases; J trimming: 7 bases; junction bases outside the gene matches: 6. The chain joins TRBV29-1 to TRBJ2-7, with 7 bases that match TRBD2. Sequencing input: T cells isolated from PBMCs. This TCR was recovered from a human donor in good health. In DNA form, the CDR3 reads TGCAGCGTTGATAGCGGGCCGAGGGAGCAGTACTTC. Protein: CSVDSGPREQYF.